This T cell receptor (beta chain) originates from a study of blood T cell repertoires in COVID-19. Participants were aged 18 to 89 years from around 25 US areas. The table came from immunoSEQ multiplex PCR; TCRdb's copy has only in-frame clones and leaves some out. The data contain 300,000 to 400,000 clones, 75% to 90% of them singletons. This TCR derives from a man between 18 and 35 years old who had recovered from COVID-19. Sequences were obtained from PBMCs or T cells enriched from blood (not recorded which).

CDR3: CASSVGSGGYYEQYF. In DNA form, the CDR3 reads TGTGCCAGCAGCGTCGGTAGCGGGGGCTACTACGAGCAGTACTTC. V is TRBV9 and J is TRBJ2-7; 9 bases are a match to TRBD2. J lost 3 bases, V lost 2 bases, and 6 bases had no gene match. The CDR3 extends over 15 amino acids. Germline V gives CDR1 SGDLS, CDR2 YYNGEE.